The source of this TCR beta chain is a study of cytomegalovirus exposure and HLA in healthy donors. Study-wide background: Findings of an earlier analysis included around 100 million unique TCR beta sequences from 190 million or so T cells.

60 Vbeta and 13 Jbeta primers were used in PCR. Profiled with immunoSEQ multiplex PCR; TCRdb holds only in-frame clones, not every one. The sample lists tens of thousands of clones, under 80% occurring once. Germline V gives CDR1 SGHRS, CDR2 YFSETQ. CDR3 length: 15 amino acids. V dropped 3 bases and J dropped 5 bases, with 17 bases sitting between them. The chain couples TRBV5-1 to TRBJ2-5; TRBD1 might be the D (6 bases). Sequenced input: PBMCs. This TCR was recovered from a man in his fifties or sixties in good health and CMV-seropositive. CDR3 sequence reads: CASSSLTGPEETQYF. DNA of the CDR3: TGCGCCAGCAGCTCCTTGACAGGCCCAGAGGAGACCCAGTACTTC.